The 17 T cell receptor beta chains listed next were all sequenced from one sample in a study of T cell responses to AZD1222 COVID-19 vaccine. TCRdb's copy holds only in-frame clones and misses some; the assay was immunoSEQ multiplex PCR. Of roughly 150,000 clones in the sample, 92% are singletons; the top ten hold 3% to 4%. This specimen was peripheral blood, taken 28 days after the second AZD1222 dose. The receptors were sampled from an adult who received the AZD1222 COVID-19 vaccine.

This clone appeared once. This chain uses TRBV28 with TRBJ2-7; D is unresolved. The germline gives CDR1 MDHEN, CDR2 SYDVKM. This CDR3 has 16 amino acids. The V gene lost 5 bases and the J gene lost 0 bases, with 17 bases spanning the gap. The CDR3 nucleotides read TGTGCCAGCAGTCTTGCGCCCGGACCGACCTCCTACGAGCAGTACTTC. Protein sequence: CASSLAPGPTSYEQYF.

The CDR3 spells CASSYTGFAEKLFF. For the CDR3, the DNA is TGTGCCAGCAGTTATACAGGGTTTGCTGAAAAACTGTTTTTT. V gene TRBV2 combines with J gene TRBJ1-4; maybe TRBD1 (6 bases). Trimming left V 5 bases short and J 7 bases short, with 14 bases between. The CDR3 consists of 14 residues. The germline V gene encodes CDR1 SNHLY and CDR2 FYNNEI.

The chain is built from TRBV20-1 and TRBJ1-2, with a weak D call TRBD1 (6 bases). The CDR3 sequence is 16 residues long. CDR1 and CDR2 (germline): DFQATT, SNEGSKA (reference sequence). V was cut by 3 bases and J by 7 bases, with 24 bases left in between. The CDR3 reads CSASRWARGITSGYTF. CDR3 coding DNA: TGCAGTGCTAGTCGGTGGGCCAGGGGAATCACAAGTGGCTACACCTTC.

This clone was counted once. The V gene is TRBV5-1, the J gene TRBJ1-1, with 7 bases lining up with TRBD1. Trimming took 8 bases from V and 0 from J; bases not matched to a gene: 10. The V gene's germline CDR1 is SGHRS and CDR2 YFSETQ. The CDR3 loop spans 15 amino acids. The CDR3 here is CASGTGQTMNTEAFF. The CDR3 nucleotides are TGCGCCAGTGGTACGGGACAGACTATGAACACTGAAGCTTTCTTT.

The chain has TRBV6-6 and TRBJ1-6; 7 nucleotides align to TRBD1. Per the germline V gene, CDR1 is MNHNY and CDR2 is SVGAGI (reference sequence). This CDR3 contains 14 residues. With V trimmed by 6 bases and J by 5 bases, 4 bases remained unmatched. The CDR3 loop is CASRLDRDNSPLHF. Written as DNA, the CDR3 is TGTGCCAGCAGACTCGACAGGGATAATTCACCCCTCCACTTT.

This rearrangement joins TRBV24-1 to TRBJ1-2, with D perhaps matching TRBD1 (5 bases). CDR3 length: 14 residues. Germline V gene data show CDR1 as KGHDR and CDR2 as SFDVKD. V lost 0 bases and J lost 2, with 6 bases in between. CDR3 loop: CATSDLGGNYGYTF. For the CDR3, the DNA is TGTGCCACCAGTGATTTGGGGGGGAACTATGGCTACACCTTC.

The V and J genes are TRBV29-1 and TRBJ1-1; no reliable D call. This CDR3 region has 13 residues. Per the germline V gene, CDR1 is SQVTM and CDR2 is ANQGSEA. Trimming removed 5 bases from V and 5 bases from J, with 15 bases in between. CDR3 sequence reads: CSVLGPERTEAFF. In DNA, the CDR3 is TGCAGCGTTCTCGGGCCGGAGCGGACTGAAGCTTTCTTT.

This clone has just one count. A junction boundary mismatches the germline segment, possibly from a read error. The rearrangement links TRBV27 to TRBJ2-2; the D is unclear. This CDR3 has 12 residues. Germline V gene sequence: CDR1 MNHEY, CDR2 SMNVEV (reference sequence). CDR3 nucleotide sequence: TGTGCCAGCAGTGCTAACAGCGGGGAGCTGTTTTTT. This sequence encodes CASSANSGELFF.

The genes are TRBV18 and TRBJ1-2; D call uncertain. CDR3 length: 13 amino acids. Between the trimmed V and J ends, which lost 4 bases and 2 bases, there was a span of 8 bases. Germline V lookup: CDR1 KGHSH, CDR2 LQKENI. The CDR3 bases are TGTGCCAGCTCACGTACGGAAAACTATGGCTACACCTTC. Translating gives CASSRTENYGYTF. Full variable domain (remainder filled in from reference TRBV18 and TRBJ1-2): NAGVMQNPRHLVRRRGQEARLRCSPMKGHSHVYWYRQLPEEGLKFMVYLQKENIIDESGMPKERFSAEFPKEGPSILRIQQVVRGDSAAYFCASSRTENYGYTFGSGTRLTVV.

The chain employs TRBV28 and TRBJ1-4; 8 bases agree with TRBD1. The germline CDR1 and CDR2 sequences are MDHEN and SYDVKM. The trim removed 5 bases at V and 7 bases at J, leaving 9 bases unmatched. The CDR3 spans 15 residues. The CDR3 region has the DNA TGTGCCAGCAGTCCCCAGGGGGCGCCGGGTGAAAAACTGTTTTTT. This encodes CASSPQGAPGEKLFF. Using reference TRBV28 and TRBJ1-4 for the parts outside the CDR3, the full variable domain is DVKVTQSSRYLVKRTGEKVFLECVQDMDHENMFWYRQDPGLGLRLIYFSYDVKMKEKGDIPEGYSVSREKKERFSLILESASTNQTSMYLCASSPQGAPGEKLFFGSGTQLSVL.

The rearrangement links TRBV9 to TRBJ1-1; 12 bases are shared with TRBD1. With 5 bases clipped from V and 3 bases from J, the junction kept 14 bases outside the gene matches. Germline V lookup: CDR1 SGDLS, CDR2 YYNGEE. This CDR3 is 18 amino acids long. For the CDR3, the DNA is TGTGCCAGCAGAGAACCGGGACAGGGGGCTGGAGGGGACACTGAAGCTTTCTTT. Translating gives CASREPGQGAGGDTEAFF.

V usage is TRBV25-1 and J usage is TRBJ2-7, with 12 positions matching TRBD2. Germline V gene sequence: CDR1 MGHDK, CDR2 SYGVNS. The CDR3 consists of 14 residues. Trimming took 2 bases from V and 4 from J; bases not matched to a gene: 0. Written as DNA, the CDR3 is TGTGCCAGCAGTGAAACTAGCGGGAGGTACGAGCAGTACTTC. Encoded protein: CASSETSGRYEQYF.

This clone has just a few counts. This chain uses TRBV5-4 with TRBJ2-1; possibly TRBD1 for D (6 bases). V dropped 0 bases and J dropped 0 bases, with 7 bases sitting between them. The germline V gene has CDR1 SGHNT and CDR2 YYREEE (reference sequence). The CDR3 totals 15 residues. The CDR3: CASSLEDSSYNEQFF. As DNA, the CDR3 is TGTGCCAGCAGCTTGGAGGACAGCTCCTACAATGAGCAGTTCTTC.

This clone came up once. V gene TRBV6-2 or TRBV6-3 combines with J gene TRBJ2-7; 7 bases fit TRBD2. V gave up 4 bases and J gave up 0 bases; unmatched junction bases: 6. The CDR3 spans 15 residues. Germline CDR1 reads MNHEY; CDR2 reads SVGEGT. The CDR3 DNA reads TGTGCCAGCAGTTCCCTAGCGGAGAGCTCCTACGAGCAGTACTTC. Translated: CASSSLAESSYEQYF.

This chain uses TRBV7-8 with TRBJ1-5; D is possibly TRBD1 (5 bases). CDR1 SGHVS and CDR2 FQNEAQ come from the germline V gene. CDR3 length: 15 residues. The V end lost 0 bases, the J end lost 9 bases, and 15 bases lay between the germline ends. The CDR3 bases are TGTGCCAGCAGCTTAGCAGGGGCGCGCCCAGGGCCCCAGCATTTT. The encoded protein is CASSLAGARPGPQHF.

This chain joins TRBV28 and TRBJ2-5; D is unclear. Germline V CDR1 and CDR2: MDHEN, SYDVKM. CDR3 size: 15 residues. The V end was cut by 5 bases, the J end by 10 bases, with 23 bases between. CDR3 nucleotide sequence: TGTGCCAGCAGTCCTAGTGTTAGGTGGGGTGGTGTCCAGTACTTC. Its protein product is CASSPSVRWGGVQYF.

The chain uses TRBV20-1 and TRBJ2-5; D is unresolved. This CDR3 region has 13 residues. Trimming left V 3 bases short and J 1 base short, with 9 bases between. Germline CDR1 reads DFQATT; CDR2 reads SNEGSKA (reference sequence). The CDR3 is CSASGQRQETQYF. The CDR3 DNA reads TGCAGTGCTAGTGGGCAGCGCCAAGAGACCCAGTACTTC.